This TCR beta chain emerged from a study of T cells after yellow fever vaccination. Study-wide results and limits: The secondary T-cell response peaked on day 5, not day 15, but was weaker. Once the booster was given, most primary-vaccination clones reappeared, at approximately 97% for CD4 and roughly 91% for CD8.

CDR1 is MGHRA and CDR2 is YSYEKL in the germline V gene. The CDR3 extends over 15 amino acids. Trimming cost V 1 base and J 2 bases; bases outside gene matches: 2. Regarding this clonotype: Antigen specificity is unknown.

In making TCR cDNA, 5'RACE template switching added a universal primer site and UMIs to it. TCRdb re-derived calls from the 5' RACE reads in MiXCR, one entry per CDR3 protein. Counted here are 100,000 to 150,000 distinct CDR3 sequences, around 15% occurring once; the ten biggest clones make up roughly two fifths. This receptor was identified in a man aged 18 to 30 who received the YFV17D yellow fever vaccine. This rearrangement joins TRBV4-1 to TRBJ2-3; 8 positions agree with TRBD2. The starting material was CD8+ T cells sorted from PBMCs, obtained 5 days after the yellow fever booster vaccination. The CDR3: CASSQAAGVTDTQYF. CDR3 DNA sequence: TGCGCCAGCAGCCAAGCAGCGGGGGTCACAGATACGCAGTATTTT.